This section outlines one TCR beta chain sequence together with its context. The CDR3 is 15 amino acids. Trimming took 4 bases from V and 0 from J, leaving 12 bases between them. The germline CDR1 and CDR2 sequences are LNHDA and SQIVND (reference sequence). Enrolment of Seattle patients took place during active infection, and they were followed longitudinally. This sample stems from a study of blood T cell repertoires in COVID-19. Clones were sequenced by immunoSEQ multiplex PCR, and TCRdb holds only the in-frame ones, with some missing. This table holds more than 100,000 clones, around 90% found once.

This sequence was found in a woman aged 60-75 years with COVID-19, enrolled during active disease. The chain uses TRBV19 and TRBJ1-1, with D perhaps TRBD1 (5 bases). The sample taken for sequencing was peripheral blood. Written as DNA, the CDR3 is TGTGCCAGTAGTAGGGGTTGGGGGGTGAACACTGAAGCTTTCTTT. Protein: CASSRGWGVNTEAFF.